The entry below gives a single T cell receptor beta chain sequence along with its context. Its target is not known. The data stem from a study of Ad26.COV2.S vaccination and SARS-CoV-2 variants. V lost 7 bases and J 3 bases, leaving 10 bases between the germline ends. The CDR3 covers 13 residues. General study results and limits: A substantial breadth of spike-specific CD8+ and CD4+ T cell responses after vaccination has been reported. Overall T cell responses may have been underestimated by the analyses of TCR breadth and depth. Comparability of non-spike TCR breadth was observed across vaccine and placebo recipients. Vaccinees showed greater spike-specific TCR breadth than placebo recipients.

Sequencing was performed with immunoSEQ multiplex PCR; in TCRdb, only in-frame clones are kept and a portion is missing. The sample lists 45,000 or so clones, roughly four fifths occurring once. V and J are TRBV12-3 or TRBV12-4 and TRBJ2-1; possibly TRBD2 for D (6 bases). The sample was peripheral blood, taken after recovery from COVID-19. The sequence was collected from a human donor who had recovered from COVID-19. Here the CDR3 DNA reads TGTGCCAGCATTAGACTAGACTACAATGAGCAGTTCTTC. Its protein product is CASIRLDYNEQFF.